This T cell receptor (beta chain) was sequenced in a study of control samples from healthy donors and cancer patients. The CDR3 covers 11 residues. CDR1 and CDR2 from the germline V gene are LGHNA and YSLEER. The V and J ends lost 6 bases and 1 base respectively, with 3 bases between them. The table came from immunoSEQ multiplex PCR; TCRdb's copy has only in-frame clones and leaves some out. The data hold some 99,000 clones, with around 89% observed a single time. This TCR derives from a woman in her forties or fifties in good health. V gene TRBV4-3 combines with J gene TRBJ1-1; D is unresolved. Source material: blood. The CDR3 sequence: CASRRNTEAFF. In nucleotides, the CDR3 is TGCGCCAGCAGGAGGAACACTGAAGCTTTCTTT.